This TCR beta chain originates from a study of blood T cell repertoires in COVID-19. Looking at the study overall: Specimens from acute and convalescent COVID-19 originated in the United States, Italy and Spain. T cells, B-cell-depleted T cells, or PBMCs supplied cDNA or gDNA.

Authors' processing steps: Reference gene primer amplification gave nucleated cell count estimates. Produced via immunoSEQ multiplex PCR; TCRdb's table is partial and in-frame only. V, J and clone size derive from that table, while D and trimming were established from the DNA sequence. The sample yields 120,000 or so clones, 84% seen once. V lost 1 base to trimming and J lost 0 bases, with 5 bases between them. The CDR3 covers 14 residues. Germline V gene lookup returns CDR1 SGHNT and CDR2 YYREEE (reference sequence). The clonotype comes from a woman aged 30 to 39 who had recovered from COVID-19. Sequences were obtained from PBMCs or T cells enriched from blood (not recorded which). The chain recombines TRBV5-4 with TRBJ1-3; D is undetermined. The CDR3 sequence is CASSLSYSGNTIYF. The CDR3 nucleotides read TGTGCCAGCAGCTTGTCCTACTCTGGAAACACCATATATTTT.